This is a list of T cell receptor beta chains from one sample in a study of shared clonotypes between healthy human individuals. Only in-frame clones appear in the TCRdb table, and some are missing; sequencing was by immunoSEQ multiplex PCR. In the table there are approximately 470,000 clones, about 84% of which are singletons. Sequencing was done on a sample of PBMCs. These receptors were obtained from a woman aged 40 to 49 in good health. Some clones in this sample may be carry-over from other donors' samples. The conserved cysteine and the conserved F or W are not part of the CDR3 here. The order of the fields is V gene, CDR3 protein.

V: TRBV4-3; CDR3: ASSQDRGGGYT
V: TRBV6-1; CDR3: ASRGAMGQPQH
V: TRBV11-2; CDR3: ASSPPGQGNTEAF
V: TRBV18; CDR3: ASSLELGYYEQY
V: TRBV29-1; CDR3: SVVILAGPRTDTQY
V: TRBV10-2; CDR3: ASSVGQARRHTEAF
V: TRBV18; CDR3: ASSRESTDYGYT
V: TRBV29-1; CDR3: SVAPTGGTEAF
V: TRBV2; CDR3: ASSGGHRKYNEQF
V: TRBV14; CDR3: ASSQWRTDEQY